A single TCR beta chain is shown here with its context. Its specific antigen is unknown. The input lacks base qualities; no much larger clone sits a single base away. This record comes from a study of PD-1 blockade in classical Hodgkin lymphoma (dated by TCRdb to 2020 to 2021). Describing the broader study: Nivolumab dosing was 3 mg/kg intravenously every 2 weeks, continuing until either disease progression or unacceptable toxicity. To define a peripheral blood immune signature of response to PD-1 blockade in classical Hodgkin lymphoma, the study combined TCR beta sequencing with CyTOF.

Summary of the overall study and its limitations: Trial patients achieving complete response had baseline diversity similar to newly diagnosed patients, whereas partial responders and progressors had significantly lower diversity. The study was restricted to a single clinical trial cohort, and the causes of repertoire differences, possibly disease activity or prior therapy, were left undefined. A significant rise by C4D1 was seen in CD4+ but not CD8+ TCR diversity (p=0.0027 vs p=0.16), with the rise being most apparent in complete responders (p=0.02). Newly diagnosed patients were reported to have lower baseline TCR diversity than healthy donors, and relapsed/refractory patients were reported to have lower baseline TCR diversity still. Diversity was lower in patients who began nivolumab less than 1 year after ASCT, so these patients were left out of later analyses to avoid confounding by immune reconstitution.

Interpreted using the paper, the time point label stands for: cycle 4 day 1 (C4D1), after 6 weeks of nivolumab. All trial patients had relapsed after autologous stem cell transplantation, with cohorts A, B and C differing in prior brentuximab vedotin exposure. CD4+ T cells were purified from thawed PBMCs by magnetic negative selection with a Miltenyi CD4+ T cell isolation kit. A total of over 55 patients with relapsed/refractory classical Hodgkin lymphoma made up the trial cohort, and each patient's best overall response was complete response, partial response or progressive disease. Trial patients were treated with single-agent nivolumab in the multi-cohort phase II CheckMate 205 trial. An independent review committee assessed best overall response by applying the 2007 International Working Group response criteria. Trial PBMCs were collected just before the start of nivolumab (C1D1) and during therapy at cycle 2 day 1 and cycle 4 day 1. Peripheral blood was collected in 8 mL Vacutainer Cell Preparation Tubes, from which PBMCs were isolated by centrifugation and then cryopreserved. Purified CD4+ and CD8+ fractions were prepared only for cases where an additional PBMC sample was available. Magnetically labelled cells were depleted on LS columns in a quadroMACS separator, and the flow-through was collected as the purified fraction.

Genomic DNA was extracted with the Qiagen DNeasy kit from unsorted PBMCs and from negatively selected CD4+ and CD8+ fractions. TCR beta CDR3 regions were amplified by immunoSEQ multiplex PCR using primers annealing to V and J segments. A synthetic immune receptor repertoire was used to minimize amplification bias, and any residual bias was removed computationally once sequencing was done. In the original analysis: Custom Python scripts were used to quantify repertoire diversity as the Shannon entropy index. Unsorted, CD4+ and CD8+ repertoires were analyzed separately, except for combined analyses in which CD4+ and CD8+ sequences were merged in silico. A clone counted as expanded when the clone's frequency after treatment rose at least 2-fold relative to C1D1, and clones undetected at baseline were given a pseudocount of 0.5. Clones with 0 or 1 copy at C1D1 were classified as singleton clones, and clones with 2 or more copies were classified as non-singleton clones. Clones expanded in unsorted samples were annotated as CD4+, CD8+ or unknown by matching protein sequences in sorted samples from the same patient. Diversity changes from C1D1 to C4D1 were tested in paired samples using Wilcoxon tests. TCRdb carries this immuneACCESS record with in-frame sequences only. Its versions omit some clonotypes, under half of them owing to an unresolved V gene in the studies checked, with the rest unexplained. V and J calls and clone size are given by that table; D and trimming were obtained from the DNA. The table for this sample lists more than 15,000 clones; about three quarters of them were counted only once. The ten largest clones take up around 1.9% of the sample.

Ends trimmed: V by 5 bases, J by 4 bases; bases unmatched to a gene: 10. From its cysteine to its phenylalanine, the CDR3 spans 15 amino acids. Solely the CDR3 DNA is kept, with 45 bases framed from the first base. From the germline V gene (reference sequence), CDR1 is LNHDA and CDR2 is SQIVND. The sequence was obtained from a human donor with classical Hodgkin lymphoma. Here the sequenced sample was CD4+ T cells from blood, taken before the fourth cycle of nivolumab. The chain is made from TRBV19 and TRBJ1-1; a stretch of 7 junction bases matches TRBD1. The DNA sequence is as follows: TGTGCCAGTAGTGAAGACAGGGCGGTAGTCACTGAAGCTTTCTTT. Its protein is CASSEDRAVVTEAFF.